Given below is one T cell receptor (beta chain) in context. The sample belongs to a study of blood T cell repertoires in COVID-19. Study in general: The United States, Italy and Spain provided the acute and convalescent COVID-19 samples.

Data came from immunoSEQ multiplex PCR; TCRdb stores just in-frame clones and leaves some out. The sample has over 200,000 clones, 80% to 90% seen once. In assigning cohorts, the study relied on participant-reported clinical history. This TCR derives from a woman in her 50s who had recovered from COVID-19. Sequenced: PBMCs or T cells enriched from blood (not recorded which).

The CDR3 region has the DNA TGTGCCAGCAGAGCCCCCCCATGGGAAAAACTGTTTTTT. Encoded protein: CASRAPPWEKLFF. This chain links TRBV28 with TRBJ1-4; the D is unclear. The length of the CDR3 is 13 residues. The V gene's germline CDR1 is MDHEN and CDR2 SYDVKM. V was cut by 6 bases and J by 8 bases, with 13 bases left in between.